Given below is one T cell receptor (beta chain) in context. Its antigen is as yet unknown. Everyone who gave samples was a healthy Caucasian. Template switching (which added a universal primer site) was used, and cDNA carried unique molecular identifiers. TCRdb analysed the 5' RACE reads with MiXCR anew, one entry per CDR3 protein. Among under 250,000 distinct CDR3 sequences listed, roughly 10% were seen once. The record originates from a study of identical twins. Whole-study findings and limits: Models underpredicted monozygotic twin sharing of out-of-frame TCR alpha. Analyses of zero insertions could, in part, be confounded by invariant MAIT and iNKT cells.

The CDR3 has 14 amino acids. The ends were cut back, 2 bases at V and 5 bases at J, with 12 bases in the middle. The germline V gene has CDR1 MNHNS and CDR2 SASEGT. The sequence was obtained from a woman younger than 35 in good health. The material sequenced was memory (CD45RO+) T cells sorted from blood. The V call is TRBV6-1, the J call TRBJ2-5; D gene unclear. CDR3 in amino acids: CASSEISFGETQYF. For the CDR3, the DNA is TGTGCCAGCAGTGAAATTAGCTTCGGGGAGACCCAGTACTTC.